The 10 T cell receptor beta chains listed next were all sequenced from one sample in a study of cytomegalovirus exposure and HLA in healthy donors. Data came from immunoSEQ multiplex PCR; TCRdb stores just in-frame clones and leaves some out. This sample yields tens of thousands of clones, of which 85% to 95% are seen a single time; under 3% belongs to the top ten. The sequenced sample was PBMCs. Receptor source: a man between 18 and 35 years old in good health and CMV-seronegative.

This CDR3 is CACRLLTGPRGGYTF. CDR3 coding DNA: TGTGCCTGCCGACTTTTGACAGGGCCCCGGGGGGGCTACACCTTC. The chain links TRBV30 to TRBJ1-2; TRBD1 agrees at 7 bases. Trimming took 6 bases from V and 8 from J; bases not matched to a gene: 18. The CDR3 length is 15 residues. The germline V gene has CDR1 GTSNPN and CDR2 SVGIG (reference sequence).

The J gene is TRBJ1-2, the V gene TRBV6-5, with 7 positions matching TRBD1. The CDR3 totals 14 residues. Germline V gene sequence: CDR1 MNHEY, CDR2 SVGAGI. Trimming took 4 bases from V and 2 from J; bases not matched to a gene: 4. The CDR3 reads CASSSGTENYGYTF. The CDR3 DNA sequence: TGTGCCAGCAGTTCCGGGACAGAGAACTATGGCTACACCTTC.

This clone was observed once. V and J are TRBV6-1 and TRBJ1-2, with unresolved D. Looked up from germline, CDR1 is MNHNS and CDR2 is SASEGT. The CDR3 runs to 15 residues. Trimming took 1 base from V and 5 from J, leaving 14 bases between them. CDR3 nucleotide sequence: TGTGCCAGCAGTGAAGTTACGAGCCCCGCATATGGCTACACCTTC. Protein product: CASSEVTSPAYGYTF.

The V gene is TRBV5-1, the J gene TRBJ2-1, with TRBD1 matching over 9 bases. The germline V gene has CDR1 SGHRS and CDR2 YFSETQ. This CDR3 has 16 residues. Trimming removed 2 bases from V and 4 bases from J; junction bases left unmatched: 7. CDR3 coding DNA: TGCGCCAGCAGCTTCCTCGACAGGGGGGGTTACAATGAGCAGTTCTTC. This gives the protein CASSFLDRGGYNEQFF.

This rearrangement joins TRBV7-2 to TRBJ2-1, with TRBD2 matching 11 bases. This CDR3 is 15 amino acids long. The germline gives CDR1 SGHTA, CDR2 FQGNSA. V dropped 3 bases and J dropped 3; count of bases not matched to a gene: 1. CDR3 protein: CASSFGLAGYNEQFF. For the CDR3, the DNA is TGTGCCAGCAGCTTTGGACTAGCGGGCTACAATGAGCAGTTCTTC.

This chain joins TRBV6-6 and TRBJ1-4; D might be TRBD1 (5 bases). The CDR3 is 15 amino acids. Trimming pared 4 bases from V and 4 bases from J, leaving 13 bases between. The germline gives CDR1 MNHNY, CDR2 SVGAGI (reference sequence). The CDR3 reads CASSWVQDGNEKLFF. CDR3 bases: TGTGCCAGCAGTTGGGTACAGGACGGTAATGAAAAACTGTTTTTT.

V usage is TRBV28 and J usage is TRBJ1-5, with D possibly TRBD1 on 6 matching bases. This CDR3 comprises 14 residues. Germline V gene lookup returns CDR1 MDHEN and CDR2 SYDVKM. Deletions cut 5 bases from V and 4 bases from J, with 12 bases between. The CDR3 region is CASSLPQGNQPQHF. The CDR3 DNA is TGTGCCAGCAGTCTACCCCAGGGGAATCAGCCCCAGCATTTT.

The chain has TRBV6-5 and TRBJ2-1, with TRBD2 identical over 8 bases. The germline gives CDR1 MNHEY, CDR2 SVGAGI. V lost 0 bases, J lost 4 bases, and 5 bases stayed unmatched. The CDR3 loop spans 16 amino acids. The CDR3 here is CASSYSTSGLYNEQFF. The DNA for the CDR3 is TGTGCCAGCAGTTACTCTACTAGCGGCCTATACAATGAGCAGTTCTTC.

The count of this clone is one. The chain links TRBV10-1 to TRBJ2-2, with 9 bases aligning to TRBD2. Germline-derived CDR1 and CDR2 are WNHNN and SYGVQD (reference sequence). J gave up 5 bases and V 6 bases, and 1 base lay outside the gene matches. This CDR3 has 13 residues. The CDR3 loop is CASRTSGTGELFF. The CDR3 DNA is TGCGCCAGCAGGACTAGCGGTACCGGGGAGCTGTTTTTT.

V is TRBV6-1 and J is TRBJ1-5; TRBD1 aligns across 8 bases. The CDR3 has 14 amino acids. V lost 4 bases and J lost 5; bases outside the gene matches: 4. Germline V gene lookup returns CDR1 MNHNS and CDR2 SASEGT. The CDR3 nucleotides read TGTGCCAGCAGTGGGTCAGGGGGCTATCAGCCCCAGCATTTT. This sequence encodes CASSGSGGYQPQHF.